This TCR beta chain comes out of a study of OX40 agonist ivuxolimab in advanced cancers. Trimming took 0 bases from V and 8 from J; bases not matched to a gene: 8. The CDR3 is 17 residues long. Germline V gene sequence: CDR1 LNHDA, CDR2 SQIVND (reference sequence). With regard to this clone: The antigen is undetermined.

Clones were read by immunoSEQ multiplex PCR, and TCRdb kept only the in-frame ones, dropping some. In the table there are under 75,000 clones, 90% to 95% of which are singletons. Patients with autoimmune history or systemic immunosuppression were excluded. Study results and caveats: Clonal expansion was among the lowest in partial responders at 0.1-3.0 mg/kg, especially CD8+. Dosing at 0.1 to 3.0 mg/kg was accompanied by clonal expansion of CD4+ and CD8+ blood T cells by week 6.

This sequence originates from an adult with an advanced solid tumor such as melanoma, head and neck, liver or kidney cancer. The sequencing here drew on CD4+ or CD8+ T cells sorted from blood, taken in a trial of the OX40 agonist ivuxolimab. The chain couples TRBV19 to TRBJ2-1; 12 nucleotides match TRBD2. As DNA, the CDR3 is TGTGCCAGTAGTATAGAAAGGACTAGCGGGGTTAGGGATGAGCAGTTCTTC. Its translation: CASSIERTSGVRDEQFF.